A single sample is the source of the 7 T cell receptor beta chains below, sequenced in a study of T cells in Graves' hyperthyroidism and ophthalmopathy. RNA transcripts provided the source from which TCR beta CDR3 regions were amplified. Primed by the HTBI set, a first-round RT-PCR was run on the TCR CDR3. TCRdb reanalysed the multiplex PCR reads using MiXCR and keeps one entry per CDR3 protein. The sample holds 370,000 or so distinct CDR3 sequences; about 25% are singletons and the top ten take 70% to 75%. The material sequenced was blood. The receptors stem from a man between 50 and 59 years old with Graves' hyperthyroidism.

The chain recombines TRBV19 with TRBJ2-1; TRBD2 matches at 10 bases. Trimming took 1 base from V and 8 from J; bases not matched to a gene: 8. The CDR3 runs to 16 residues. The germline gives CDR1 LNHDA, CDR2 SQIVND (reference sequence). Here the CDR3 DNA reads TGTGCCAGTAGTATAGTTTGGACTAGCGGTATGGATGAGCAGTTCTTC. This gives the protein CASSIVWTSGMDEQFF.

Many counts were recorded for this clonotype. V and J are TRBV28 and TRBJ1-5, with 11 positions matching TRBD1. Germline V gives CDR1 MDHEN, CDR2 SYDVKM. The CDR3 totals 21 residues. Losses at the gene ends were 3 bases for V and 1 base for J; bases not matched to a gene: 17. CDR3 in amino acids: CASSLVDGTGGEPGSNQPQHF. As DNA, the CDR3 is TGTGCCAGCAGTTTGGTAGACGGGACAGGGGGTGAACCGGGGAGCAATCAGCCCCAGCATTTT.

This CDR3 is CAIKAGALNTGELFF. As DNA, the CDR3 is TGTGCCATCAAAGCCGGGGCCTTGAACACCGGGGAGCTGTTTTTT. The rearrangement links TRBV12-3 or TRBV12-4 to TRBJ2-2; D may correspond to TRBD1 or TRBD2 (5 bases each). The CDR3 has 15 amino acids. V was shortened by 10 bases and J by 1 base, with 16 bases between the two germline ends.

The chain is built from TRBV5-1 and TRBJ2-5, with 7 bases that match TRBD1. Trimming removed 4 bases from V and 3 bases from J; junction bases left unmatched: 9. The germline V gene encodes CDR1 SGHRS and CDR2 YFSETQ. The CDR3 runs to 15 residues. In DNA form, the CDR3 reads TGCGCCAGCAGCCCACAGTCGGGGACAGAAGAGACCCAGTACTTC. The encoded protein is CASSPQSGTEETQYF.

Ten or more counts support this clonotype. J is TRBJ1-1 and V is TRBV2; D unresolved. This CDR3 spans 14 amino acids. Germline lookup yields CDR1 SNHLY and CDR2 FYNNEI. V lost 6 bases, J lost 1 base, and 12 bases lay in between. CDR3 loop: CASSPLTANTEAFF. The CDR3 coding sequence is TGTGCCAGCAGCCCCCTGACGGCGAACACTGAAGCTTTCTTT.

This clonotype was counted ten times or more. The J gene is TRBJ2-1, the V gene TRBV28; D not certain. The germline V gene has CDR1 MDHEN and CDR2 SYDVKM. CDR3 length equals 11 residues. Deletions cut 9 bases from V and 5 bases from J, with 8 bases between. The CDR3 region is CASGPDNEQFF. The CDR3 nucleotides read TGTGCCAGTGGACCAGACAATGAGCAGTTCTTC.

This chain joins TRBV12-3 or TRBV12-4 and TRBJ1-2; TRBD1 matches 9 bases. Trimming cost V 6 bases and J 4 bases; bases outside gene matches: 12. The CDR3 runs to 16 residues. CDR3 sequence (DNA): TGTGCCAGCAGAAAGTCAGGGACAGGGATTCTCTATGGCTACACCTTC. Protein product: CASRKSGTGILYGYTF.